This entry lists 25 T cell receptor beta chains sequenced from one sample in a study of blood T cell repertoires in COVID-19. Libraries were prepared by immunoSEQ multiplex PCR; TCRdb keeps only in-frame clonotypes and omits some of them. The repertoire has some 93,000 clones, around four fifths of them found once; the top ten carry more than 9%. Sequenced input: peripheral blood. All receptors derive from a man aged 65-85 years with acute or convalescent COVID-19.

The gene calls are TRBV19 and TRBJ1-2; TRBD1 matches 8 bases. Germline V gives CDR1 LNHDA, CDR2 SQIVND (reference sequence). The J segment lost 2 bases and the V segment lost 10 bases, leaving 6 bases of the junction unmatched. CDR3 length: 13 amino acids. Here the CDR3 reads CATATGVNYGYTF. The CDR3 nucleotides read TGTGCCACTGCGACAGGGGTCAACTATGGCTACACCTTC.

The chain is built from TRBV3-1 (or the pseudogene TRBV3-2) and TRBJ1-1, with 8 positions matching TRBD1. This CDR3 has 14 amino acids. V trimming: 1 base; J trimming: 8 bases; junction bases outside the gene matches: 6. Germline lookup yields CDR1 LGHDT and CDR2 YNNKEL (reference sequence). CDR3 sequence reads: CASSQGAWDREAFF. The CDR3 region has the DNA TGTGCCAGCAGCCAAGGAGCCTGGGACAGGGAAGCTTTCTTT.

The rearrangement uses TRBV2 and TRBJ2-2, with 12 positions matching TRBD2. This CDR3 region has 14 residues. V lost 11 bases, J lost 7 bases, and 8 bases stayed unmatched. Germline values: CDR1 SNHLY, CDR2 FYNNEI. In DNA form, the CDR3 reads TGTGCCGTTCGGACTAGCGGGGTTTACGGGGAGCTGTTTTTT. This codes for CAVRTSGVYGELFF.

This rearrangement joins TRBV7-9 to TRBJ2-3; weak D call: TRBD2 (5 bases). V was shortened by 1 base and J by 2 bases, with 13 bases between the two germline ends. The CDR3 is 16 residues long. Germline values: CDR1 SEHNR, CDR2 FQNEAQ (reference sequence). CDR3 in amino acids: CASSLGLRTATDTQYF. In DNA form, the CDR3 reads TGTGCCAGCAGCTTAGGGTTAAGGACTGCCACAGATACGCAGTATTTT.

The chain couples TRBV27 to TRBJ2-6; tentative D call: TRBD1 (7 bases). The CDR3 sequence is 15 residues long. V was trimmed by 4 bases and J by 2 bases, leaving 9 bases between them. CDR1 is MNHEY, CDR2 SMNVEV, per germline (reference sequence). CDR3 in amino acids: CASSSGGTGANVLTF. The CDR3 DNA reads TGTGCCAGCAGTTCAGGGGGGACTGGGGCCAACGTCCTGACTTTC.

V usage is TRBV28 and J usage is TRBJ2-2; tentatively, D is TRBD2 (8 bases). CDR3 length equals 16 residues. The germline gives CDR1 MDHEN, CDR2 SYDVKM. Trimming removed 5 bases at V and 4 bases at J, with 17 bases between. The CDR3 reads CASSPGGLGTTGELFF. CDR3 nucleotides: TGTGCCAGCAGTCCAGGGGGACTAGGGACCACCGGGGAGCTGTTTTTT.

This clone has only a few counts. The chain combines TRBV9 with TRBJ2-2; no reliable D call. There are 12 residues in the CDR3. Germline CDR1 and CDR2: SGDLS and YYNGEE. Between the trimmed V and J ends, which lost 6 bases and 7 bases, there was a span of 10 bases. This CDR3 is CASMRLGGELFF. CDR3 in DNA: TGTGCCAGCATGAGGTTAGGCGGGGAGCTGTTTTTT.

The chain carries TRBV30 and TRBJ2-2; D ambiguous. Trimming left V 3 bases short and J 5 bases short, with 16 bases between. This CDR3 is 15 amino acids long. The germline V gene encodes CDR1 GTSNPN and CDR2 SVGIG (reference sequence). Written as DNA, the CDR3 is TGTGCCTGGAGACCCGCGGTGGTCGCAACCGGGGAGCTGTTTTTT. It is translated as CAWRPAVVATGELFF. Drawing the rest from reference TRBV30 and TRBJ2-2, the complete variable domain is SQTIHQWPATLVQPVGSPLSLECTVEGTSNPNLYWYRQAAGRGLQLLFYSVGIGQISSEVPQNLSASRPQDRQFILSSKKLLLSDSGFYLCAWRPAVVATGELFFGEGSRLTVL.

The chain employs TRBV15 and TRBJ2-2, with D maybe TRBD2 (7 bases). Germline V CDR1 and CDR2: LNHNV, YYDKDF (reference sequence). The V end was cut by 5 bases, the J end by 8 bases, with 12 bases between. The CDR3 runs to 13 residues. CDR3 region: CATSSRGAGELFF. The CDR3 DNA is TGTGCCACCAGCTCCCGGGGGGCGGGGGAGCTGTTTTTT.

The CDR3: CASSSRGLAGYLYF. The CDR3 coding sequence is TGTGCCAGCAGCTCAAGGGGGCTAGCGGGGTACCTGTACTTC. This chain connects TRBV3-1 (or the pseudogene TRBV3-2) to TRBJ2-7; 9 positions match TRBD2. The V and J ends lost 5 bases and 12 bases, in that order; junction bases with no gene match: 14. The CDR3 runs to 14 residues. CDR1 is LGHDT and CDR2 is YNNKEL in the germline V gene (reference sequence).

The chain joins TRBV13 to TRBJ1-2; D remains ambiguous. Trimming removed 0 bases at V and 8 bases at J, with 7 bases between. Germline V gives CDR1 PRHDT, CDR2 FYEKMQ (reference sequence). This CDR3 region has 12 residues. This CDR3 is CASSLGAEGYTF. The CDR3 nucleotides are TGTGCCAGCAGCTTAGGCGCGGAGGGCTACACCTTC. The complete variable domain, with remaining parts taken from reference TRBV13 and TRBJ1-2, reads AAGVIQSPRHLIKEKRETATLKCYPIPRHDTVYWYQQGPGQDPQFLISFYEKMQSDKGSIPDRFSAQQFSDYHSELNMSSLELGDSALYFCASSLGAEGYTFGSGTRLTVV.

This rearrangement joins TRBV27 to TRBJ1-2; 9 bases are shared with TRBD1. V gave up 6 bases and J gave up 7 bases; unmatched junction bases: 9. The germline V gene encodes CDR1 MNHEY and CDR2 SMNVEV (reference sequence). This CDR3 region has 14 residues. Here the CDR3 reads CASRGTGPSGGYTF. The CDR3 DNA reads as TGTGCCAGCAGGGGGACAGGGCCATCTGGTGGCTACACCTTC.

The J gene is TRBJ1-1, the V gene TRBV9; a possible D gene is TRBD1 (6 bases). V dropped 1 base and J dropped 3 bases, with 16 bases sitting between them. This CDR3 has 16 amino acids. From germline, CDR1 is SGDLS and CDR2 YYNGEE. The CDR3 reads CASSVTGGPRYTEAFF. CDR3 DNA: TGTGCCAGCAGCGTAACCGGGGGGCCCCGTTACACTGAAGCTTTCTTT.

V usage is TRBV6-2 or TRBV6-3 and J usage is TRBJ2-5, with D tentatively TRBD2 (5 bases). Trimming shortened V by 3 bases and J by 5 bases, and 13 bases separated the two germline ends. Germline CDR1 is MNHEY and CDR2 is SVGEGT. This CDR3 is built from 14 residues. CDR3 DNA: TGTGCCAGCAGTTATACGTCGGAGCGGGAGACCCAGTACTTC. Its protein product is CASSYTSERETQYF.

This chain links TRBV6-4 with TRBJ2-1, with 10 nucleotides matching TRBD2. The CDR3 is 15 amino acids. The ends lost 0 bases at V and 10 bases at J; junction bases unmatched: 6. Germline V gene sequence: CDR1 MRHNA, CDR2 SNTAGT. CDR3 sequence (DNA): TGTGCCAGCAGTGACTCGACCCTAGCGGGAGACGAGCAGTTCTTC. Protein product: CASSDSTLAGDEQFF.

A word on this clone: One end of the junction is discordant with germline, which a read error may explain. The chain couples TRBV7-7 to TRBJ2-5, with TRBD2 matching 8 bases. Germline CDR1 is SSHAT and CDR2 is FNYEAQ (reference sequence). The CDR3 is 14 amino acids. CDR3 loop: CASSVGTSQETQYF. CDR3 bases: TGTGCTAGCAGCGTCGGGACTAGCCAAGAGACCCAGTACTTC.

The chain couples TRBV24-1 to TRBJ2-2, with D maybe TRBD1 (6 bases). The CDR3 contains 16 residues. Germline CDR1 is KGHDR and CDR2 is SFDVKD. V lost 5 bases and J lost 1, with 13 bases in between. DNA of the CDR3: TGTGCCACCAGTGGAAACGGACAGCTGAACACCGGGGAGCTGTTTTTT. This gives the protein CATSGNGQLNTGELFF.

The chain couples TRBV7-3 to TRBJ1-2; D perhaps matches TRBD1 (5 bases). The CDR3 totals 19 residues. CDR1 and CDR2 (germline): SGHTA, FQGTGA. Trimming pared 0 bases from V and 6 bases from J, leaving 26 bases between. Here the CDR3 DNA reads TGTGCCAGCAGCTTAACGCCCCCCCTAATAAACAGGCGGGGCGATGGCTACACCTTC. Protein sequence: CASSLTPPLINRRGDGYTF.

V is TRBV6-6 and J is TRBJ1-2; TRBD1 might be the D (6 bases). The CDR3 contains 12 residues. The ends were cut back, 8 bases at V and 8 bases at J, with 15 bases in the middle. From germline, CDR1 is MNHNY and CDR2 SVGAGI (reference sequence). The CDR3 sequence: CASLTATGGYTF. The CDR3 DNA reads as TGTGCCAGCCTGACAGCGACAGGAGGCTACACCTTC.

This clone was seen a single time. This chain joins TRBV21-1 and TRBJ2-7; the table's D gene call, TRBD1, was not cross checked with the DNA. TRBV21-1 is marked as a pseudogene. The CDR3 runs to 13 residues. The CDR3 loop reads CASSKTVTYEQYF. Here the CDR3 DNA reads TGTGCCAGCAGCAAGACAGTTACCTACGAGCAGTACTTC.

V usage is TRBV7-9 and J usage is TRBJ1-2; D possibly corresponds to TRBD1 (5 bases). This CDR3 comprises 13 residues. Germline V gene lookup returns CDR1 SEHNR and CDR2 FQNEAQ (reference sequence). The V gene lost 3 bases and the J gene lost 6 bases, with 11 bases spanning the gap. The CDR3 DNA is TGTGCCAGCAGCTTCGGTCCAGGGAATGGCTACACCTTC. Translation gives CASSFGPGNGYTF. Based on the CDR3 plus reference TRBV7-9 and TRBJ1-2, the full variable domain is DTGVSQNPRHKITKRGQNVTFRCDPISEHNRLYWYRQTLGQGPEFLTYFQNEAQLEKSRLLSDRFSAERPKGSFSTLEIQRTEQGDSAMYLCASSFGPGNGYTFGSGTRLTVV.

The chain is built from TRBV7-9 and TRBJ2-3, with TRBD2 matching 11 bases. Trimming took 2 bases from V and 0 from J; bases not matched to a gene: 4. The germline gives CDR1 SEHNR, CDR2 FQNEAQ (reference sequence). CDR3 length: 17 residues. CDR3 loop: CASSLLAGGSSTDTQYF. The CDR3 nucleotides read TGTGCCAGCAGCTTATTAGCGGGAGGGAGTAGCACAGATACGCAGTATTTT. Full variable domain (missing parts from reference TRBV7-9 and TRBJ2-3): DTGVSQNPRHKITKRGQNVTFRCDPISEHNRLYWYRQTLGQGPEFLTYFQNEAQLEKSRLLSDRFSAERPKGSFSTLEIQRTEQGDSAMYLCASSLLAGGSSTDTQYFGPGTRLTVL.

This chain links TRBV28 with TRBJ2-5; 8 bases map to TRBD1. V dropped 5 bases and J dropped 5; count of bases not matched to a gene: 13. The CDR3 extends over 16 amino acids. Germline V gene lookup returns CDR1 MDHEN and CDR2 SYDVKM. The CDR3 DNA sequence: TGTGCCAGCAGTACCGGACAGGGATTTATTTGGGAGACCCAGTACTTC. It codes for CASSTGQGFIWETQYF.

This clone was observed a handful of times. This chain joins TRBV18 and TRBJ1-4; TRBD1 might be the D (6 bases). Germline CDR1 reads KGHSH; CDR2 reads LQKENI. V was pared by 3 bases and J by 5 bases, with 16 bases between. The CDR3 is 16 residues long. This CDR3 is CASSPSVGQRNEKLFF. The CDR3, as DNA: TGTGCCAGCTCACCTTCCGTTGGACAGAGGAATGAAAAACTGTTTTTT.

The chain recombines TRBV14 with TRBJ2-1; 10 positions agree with TRBD2. This CDR3 is 15 amino acids long. V lost 4 bases, J lost 4 bases, and 4 bases stayed unmatched. Looked up from germline, CDR1 is SGHDN and CDR2 is FVKESK. The CDR3 loop is CASSRTLAGYNEQFF. CDR3 DNA: TGTGCCAGCAGCCGCACACTAGCGGGATACAATGAGCAGTTCTTC.